This T cell receptor (beta chain) is from a study of T cells in Graves' hyperthyroidism and ophthalmopathy (dated by TCRdb to the late 2010s). Regarding the research as a whole: Peripheral blood samples were taken at the time of initial diagnosis, prior to any treatment. To identify distinguishing TCR V-J signatures, a discovery cohort of around 100 patients was used, comprising 43 with Graves' ophthalmopathy and around 57 with stable Graves' hyperthyroidism. Whether ophthalmopathy could be predicted prospectively was tested in an independent validation cohort made up of 18 to 20 hyperthyroidism patients plus 17 patients who later progressed to ophthalmopathy. The 75 to 100 discovery patients were divided at random into training and test sets in a 7:3 ratio. Thyroid tissue and blood T-cell repertoires from roughly six Graves' hyperthyroidism patients were also compared in the study. Once sampling was done, hyperthyroidism patients were given methimazole at a starting dose of 30 mg daily, whereas ophthalmopathy patients were given high-dose intravenous methylprednisolone. TCR Vbeta CDR3 sequencing of approximately 140 peripheral blood samples (around 45 ophthalmopathy, 75 hyperthyroidism and approximately 17 progressor patients) is reported in the paper.

As for this clonotype: The target of this receptor is not known. The record has no base qualities; no much larger clone is one base away.

In the germline V gene, CDR1 corresponds to MDHEN and CDR2 to SYDVKM. From the cysteine through the phenylalanine, the CDR3 covers 14 amino acids. Of the read, only the CDR3 DNA is kept; its 42 bases are in frame from base 1. For this chain, trimming is 1 base at the V end and 13 bases at the J end, and the number of junction bases without a gene match is 11. Stable Graves' hyperthyroidism was defined as the absence of progression to ophthalmopathy over 18 months of follow-up. The hyperthyroidism patients were between 18 and 65 years old and newly diagnosed, with a disease duration of less than 2 months. Patients with uncontrolled infections, other autoimmune diseases, pregnancy or lactation were excluded. Diagnoses were established on the basis of clinical symptoms, serum thyroxine and TRAb, thyroid ultrasound, and orbital computed tomography. PBMCs were separated from around 9.1 ml of fresh peripheral blood using Ficoll-Paque density gradient centrifugation. Total RNA was extracted with Trizol reagent, and quality was checked on an Agilent 2100 Bioanalyzer.

Overall study results and their limits: Sample size was not statistically predetermined, and investigators were not blinded to group allocation. During validation, the model predicted progression to ophthalmopathy a median of approximately six months ahead of onset, with roughly 65% sensitivity and almost 75% specificity. A model built on a 13 V-J signature distinguished ophthalmopathy from stable hyperthyroidism, reaching around 90% sensitivity and 81.08% specificity in cross-validation and 80%/75% in testing. Most expanded thyroid clonotypes (frequency above 0.001) were also detected in blood, suggesting blood repertoires may reflect thyroid immune responses.

The TCR beta CDR3 regions were amplified from the RNA transcripts. The TCR CDR3 was subjected to a first round of RT-PCR using the HTBI primer set and the Qiagen OneStep RT-PCR kit. Libraries were constructed in a second round of multiplex PCR, after which size selection and purification were performed. Paired-end sequencing of the libraries was performed with 100 bp reads on an Illumina HiSeq2000. Concerning the study's data processing: SOAPnuke was used to process the raw data, with reads discarded if the reads contained adapters or uncalled bases, had a mean Phred below 15, or lacked an exact constant-primer or identifier match. COPE v1.2.5 was used to merge high-quality paired reads, and clonotypes were defined as unique nucleotide sequences. MiTCR v1.1 was used to align clonotypes to the IMGT TRBV, TRBD and TRBJ reference segments. The analysis included only V-J combinations with a frequency above 0.0001, which together covered approximately 99% of the repertoires. The TCS score was defined as F50 (clonal expansion) divided by E x V (chaos), with BLOSUM62-based TCRdist calculated between CDR3 peptides within each V-J. Welch's t-statistics and random forest reduced 500 to 550 V-J features to fewer than 15, which were used in a naive Bayes classifier (R e1071). TCRdb passed the public sequencing reads through fastp at Q25 and MiXCR, retaining productive beta sequences. Each entry is one CDR3 protein sequence, shown with its most common DNA and genes. These V and J calls rely on TCRdb rather than the paper's analysis. The sample contains more than 350,000 distinct CDR3 sequences, approximately 15% of them found a single time. The ten top clones hold around a third of the sample.

This receptor was obtained from a woman in her thirties with Graves' hyperthyroidism. Sequencing was done on a sample of blood. The V gene is TRBV28 and the J gene is TRBJ2-5, with 8 middle bases fitting TRBD1. For the CDR3, the sequence is CASSLFRQGAALYF. The DNA sequence reads TGTGCCAGCAGTTTATTCCGGCAGGGGGCCGCCTTGTACTTC.